One and the same sample provided the 9 T cell receptor beta chains below, sequenced in a study of post-analysis software for immune sequencing data. The library was made from cDNA and included unique molecular identifiers. TCRdb reprocessed the PCR reads via MiXCR and lists one record per CDR3 protein. The repertoire has around 160,000 distinct CDR3 sequences, about 36% of them found once; the top ten carry under 30%. Sequences were derived from blood, sampled after autologous hematopoietic stem cell transplantation. All receptors derive from a girl between 5 and 17 years old with multiple sclerosis.

This clonotype was seen more than once but under ten times. The chain joins TRBV24-1 to TRBJ1-1, with D unresolved. V was trimmed by 3 bases and J by 4 bases, leaving 8 bases between them. The CDR3 contains 13 residues. CDR1 is KGHDR and CDR2 is SFDVKD in the germline V gene. In nucleotides, the CDR3 is TGTGCCACCAGTGATCGTTCGACCACTGAAGCTTTCTTT. Residues: CATSDRSTTEAFF.

The chain recombines TRBV6-2 or TRBV6-3 with TRBJ2-3, with 8 bases identical to TRBD1. CDR1 and CDR2 (germline): MNHEY, SVGEGT. The length of the CDR3 is 16 residues. The ends lost 6 bases at V and 0 bases at J; junction bases unmatched: 8. Written as DNA, the CDR3 is TGTGCCAGCAGGGCTGGACAGGGTAATAGCACAGATACGCAGTATTTT. Its translation: CASRAGQGNSTDTQYF.

This clonotype was counted between two and nine times. The chain combines TRBV20-1 with TRBJ1-5, with D tentatively TRBD1 (6 bases). Trimming stripped 6 bases from V and 2 bases from J, with 14 bases between. Germline V gene sequence: CDR1 DFQATT, CDR2 SNEGSKA (reference sequence). This CDR3 has 14 residues. The CDR3 DNA reads TGCAGTGCGAGCGACAGGATGCGCAATCAGCCCCAGCATTTT. Protein: CSASDRMRNQPQHF.

This clonotype showed up just a few times. The chain employs TRBV20-1 and TRBJ2-5; D not resolved. The CDR3 runs 11 residues. Germline V gene data show CDR1 as DFQATT and CDR2 as SNEGSKA (reference sequence). Deletions cut 4 bases from V and 4 bases from J, with 7 bases between. CDR3: CSANGGETQYF. CDR3 coding DNA: TGCAGTGCTAATGGCGGAGAGACCCAGTACTTC.

At least ten counts were recorded for this clonotype. This chain uses TRBV15 with TRBJ2-3; no reliable D call. The V end lost 5 bases, the J end lost 2 bases, and 8 bases lay between the germline ends. The CDR3 is 13 amino acids. The V gene's germline CDR1 is LNHNV and CDR2 YYDKDF (reference sequence). CDR3 sequence (DNA): TGTGCCACCAGCGAGTACCACACAGATACGCAGTATTTT. It yields the protein CATSEYHTDTQYF.

V and J are TRBV11-3 and TRBJ2-3; D may be TRBD1 or TRBD2 (5 bases each). The CDR3 covers 16 residues. The V gene lost 4 bases and the J gene lost 2 bases, with 16 bases spanning the gap. In germline, CDR1 is SGHNT, CDR2 YENEEA. The CDR3 region is CASSSLGHLVTDTQYF. DNA of the CDR3: TGTGCCAGCAGCTCACTAGGACATTTGGTCACAGATACGCAGTATTTT.

This chain connects TRBV7-2 to TRBJ2-2, with D hard to call. This CDR3 contains 17 residues. Trimming removed 2 bases at V and 2 bases at J, with 15 bases between. In germline, CDR1 is SGHTA, CDR2 FQGNSA. This CDR3 reads CASSLNCTNTNTGELFF. The CDR3 DNA follows: TGTGCCAGCAGCTTAAATTGCACAAACACCAACACCGGGGAGCTGTTTTTT. Together with reference TRBV7-2 and TRBJ2-2, the CDR3 gives the full variable domain: GAGVSQSPSNKVTEKGKDVELRCDPISGHTALYWYRQSLGQGLEFLIYFQGNSAPDKSGLPSDRFSAERTGGSVSTLTIQRTQQEDSAVYLCASSLNCTNTNTGELFFGEGSRLTVL.

This chain uses TRBV15 with TRBJ2-3; D call uncertain. This CDR3 contains 13 residues. Trimming removed 3 bases from V and 5 bases from J, with 9 bases in between. CDR1 LNHNV and CDR2 YYDKDF come from the germline V gene (reference sequence). CDR3 protein: CATSSSDRDTQYF. CDR3 nucleotides: TGTGCCACCAGCAGTTCGGACCGAGATACGCAGTATTTT.

This clonotype was seen a few times. V usage is TRBV4-1 and J usage is TRBJ2-1; D unclear. Germline assignment: CDR1 MGHRA and CDR2 YSYEKL. CDR3 length: 13 amino acids. Trimming pared 3 bases from V and 4 bases from J, leaving 7 bases between. CDR3 bases: TGCGCCAGCAGCCAGTCGGAGTACAATGAGCAGTTCTTC. As protein: CASSQSEYNEQFF.